This T cell receptor (beta chain) was observed in a study of cytomegalovirus exposure and HLA in healthy donors. Germline-derived CDR1 and CDR2 are SEHNR and FQNEAQ (reference sequence). CDR3 size: 18 residues. V lost 5 bases to trimming and J lost 5 bases; unmatched junction nucleotides: 15. With 60 Vbeta and 13 Jbeta primers, the PCR was carried out. Repertoires were generated with immunoSEQ multiplex PCR, while TCRdb's copy carries only in-frame clones and drops some. The sample has around 130,000 clones, just under 80% seen once; the top ten hold about 5.3%. Sequenced: PBMCs. This TCR was recovered from a man between 25 and 39 years old in good health and CMV-seronegative. The chain combines TRBV7-9 with TRBJ2-1; 10 bases match TRBD2. CDR3 region: CASSPRVVGLAGDNEQFF. The CDR3 nucleotides read TGTGCCAGCAGCCCCCGGGTTGTTGGCCTAGCGGGAGACAATGAGCAGTTCTTC.